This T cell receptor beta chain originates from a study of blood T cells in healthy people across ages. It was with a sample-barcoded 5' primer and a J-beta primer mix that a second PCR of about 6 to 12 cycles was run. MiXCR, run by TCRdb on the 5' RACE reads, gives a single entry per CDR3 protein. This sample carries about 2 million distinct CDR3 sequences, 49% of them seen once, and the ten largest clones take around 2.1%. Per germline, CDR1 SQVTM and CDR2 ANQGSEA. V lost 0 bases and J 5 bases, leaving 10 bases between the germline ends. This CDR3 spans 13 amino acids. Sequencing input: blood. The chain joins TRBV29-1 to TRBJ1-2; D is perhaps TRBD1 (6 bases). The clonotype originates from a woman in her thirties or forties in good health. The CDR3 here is CSVEEGARYGYTF. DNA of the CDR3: TGCAGCGTTGAAGAGGGGGCGAGATATGGCTACACCTTC.